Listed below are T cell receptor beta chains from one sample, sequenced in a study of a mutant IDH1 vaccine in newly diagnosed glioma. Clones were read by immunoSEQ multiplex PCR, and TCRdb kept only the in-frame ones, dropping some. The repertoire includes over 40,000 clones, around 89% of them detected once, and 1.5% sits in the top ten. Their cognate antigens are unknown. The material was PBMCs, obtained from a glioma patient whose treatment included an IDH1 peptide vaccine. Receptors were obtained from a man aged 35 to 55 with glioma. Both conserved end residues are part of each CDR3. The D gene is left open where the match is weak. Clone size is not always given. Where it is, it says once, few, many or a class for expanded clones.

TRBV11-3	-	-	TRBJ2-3	TGTGCCAGCAGCTTAGCTGGGGTTACGCAGTATTTT	CASSLAGVTQYF
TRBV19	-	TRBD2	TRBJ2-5	TGTGCCAGTAGTCCGCGCGTAGCGGGAGCTGGGTTTCGATGGGAGACCCAGTACTTC	CASSPRVAGAGFRWETQYF
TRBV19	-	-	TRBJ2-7	TGTGCCAGCACTCCTGGTATGGGGGGTTCCTACGAGCAGTACTTC	CASTPGMGGSYEQYF
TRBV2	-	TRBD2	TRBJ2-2	TGTGCCAGCAGTCGAAGCGGGGGGGCCACCGGGGAGCTGTTTTTT	CASSRSGGATGELFF
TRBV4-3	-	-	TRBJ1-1	TGCGCCAGCAGCCAAGGAGCCCGGGACACTGAAGCTTTCTTT	CASSQGARDTEAFF
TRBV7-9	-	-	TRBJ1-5	TGTGCCAGCAGCTCCGGATCAAGCCCAGGGAATCAGCCCCAGCATTTT	CASSSGSSPGNQPQHF
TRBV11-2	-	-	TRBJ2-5	TGTGCCAGCAGCTTAGGCCAGGGGGGGGCCCAGTACTTC	CASSLGQGGAQYF
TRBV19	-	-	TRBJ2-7	TGTGCCAGTAGCAAGACGGGAGTATACGAGCAGTACTTC	CASSKTGVYEQYF
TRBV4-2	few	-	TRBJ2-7	TGTGCCAGCAGCCACTCAAATGCGGGAAGCTCCTACGAGCAGTACTTC	CASSHSNAGSSYEQYF
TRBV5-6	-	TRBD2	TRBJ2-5	TGTGCCAGCAGCTTGGATCGCGGGAGGGCCGTTGAGACCCAGTACTTC	CASSLDRGRAVETQYF
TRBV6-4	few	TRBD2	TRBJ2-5	TGTGCCAGCAGTGAAAAAGCGGGGGGGCAAGAGACCCAGTACTTC	CASSEKAGGQETQYF
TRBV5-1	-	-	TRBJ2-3	TGCGCCAGCAGCTTGGAGACTCCCAGGGATACGCAGTATTTT	CASSLETPRDTQYF
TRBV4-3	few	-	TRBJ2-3	TGCGCCAGCAGCCAAGATGAGGGCACAGATACGCAGTATTTT	CASSQDEGTDTQYF
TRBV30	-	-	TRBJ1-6	TGTGCCTGGGCCTTGGAAAATAATTCACCCCTCCACTTT	CAWALENNSPLHF
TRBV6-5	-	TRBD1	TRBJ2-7	TGTGCCAGCAGTTACTCGTGGGACAGCTCCTACGAGCAGTACTTC	CASSYSWDSSYEQYF
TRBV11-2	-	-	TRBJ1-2	TGTGCCAGCAGCTCGGTGGTGCGGGACCCTAACTATGGCTACACCTTC	CASSSVVRDPNYGYTF
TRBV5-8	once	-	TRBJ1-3	TGTGCCAGCAGCTTGGACTCTGGAAACACCATATATTTT	CASSLDSGNTIYF
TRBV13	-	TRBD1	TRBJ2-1	TGTGCCAGCAGCAGCCGGGACAGGTTGTTCAATGAGCAGTTCTTC	CASSSRDRLFNEQFF
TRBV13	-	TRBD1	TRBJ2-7	TGTGCCAGCAGCAAAACCCGGACAGGGCGATCCTACGAGCAGTACTTC	CASSKTRTGRSYEQYF
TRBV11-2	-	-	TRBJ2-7	TGTGCCAGCAGCTTAGTAGGCTACGAGCAGTACTTC	CASSLVGYEQYF
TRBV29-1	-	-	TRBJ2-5	TGCAGCGTTGCGGGGAGTGGGTCCCAAGAGACCCAGTACTTC	CSVAGSGSQETQYF
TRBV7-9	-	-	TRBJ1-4	TGTGCCAGCAGCGAGAACAGGGTGGGTTATGAAAAACTGTTTTTT	CASSENRVGYEKLFF
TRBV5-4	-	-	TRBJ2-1	TGTGCCAGCAGCTTGTCAGTTTACAATGAGCAGTTCTTC	CASSLSVYNEQFF
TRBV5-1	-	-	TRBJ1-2	TGCGCCAGCACCTTATCTGGTGCAGGCGGGGATGGCTACACCTTC	CASTLSGAGGDGYTF
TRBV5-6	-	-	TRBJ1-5	TGTGCCAGCAGCTTGGGAGGGCGGCAGCCCCAGCATTTT	CASSLGGRQPQHF
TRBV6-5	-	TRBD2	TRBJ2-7	TGTGCCAGCAGGCGTCGACTAGCGGGAGTCTACGAGCAGTACTTC	CASRRRLAGVYEQYF
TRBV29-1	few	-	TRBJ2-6	TGCAGCGCTTTGGCGGAAGGCGGAGGGAGCCTTAGCTCTGGGGCCAACGTCCTGACTTTC	CSALAEGGGSLSSGANVLTF
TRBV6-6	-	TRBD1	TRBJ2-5	TGTGCCAGCAGTTCGACAGGGTCCGAAGAGACCCAGTACTTC	CASSSTGSEETQYF
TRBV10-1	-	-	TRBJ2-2	TGCGCCAGCAGTGAATTTTTGTGTAGCACCGGGGAGCTGTTTTTT	CASSEFLCSTGELFF
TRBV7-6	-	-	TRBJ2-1	TGTGCCAGCAGCTTAATAGGGACCTCCTACAATGAGCAGTTCTTC	CASSLIGTSYNEQFF
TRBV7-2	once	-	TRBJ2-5	TGTGCCAGCAGCTTAGGGGGGCAGAGTGATGCTGAGCAGTACTTC	CASSLGGQSDAEQYF
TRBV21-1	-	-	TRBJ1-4	TGTGCCAGCAGCGGTCCGGGACAGGGTAATGAAAAACTGTTTTTT	CASSGPGQGNEKLFF
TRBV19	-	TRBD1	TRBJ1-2	TGTGCCAGTAGTATGGCGACAGGGATGGGTGGCTACACCTTC	CASSMATGMGGYTF
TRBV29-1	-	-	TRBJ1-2	TGCAGCGTTGAAGAGGGGGACACTAACTATGGCTACACCTTC	CSVEEGDTNYGYTF
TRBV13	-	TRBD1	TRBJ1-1	TGTGCCAGCAGCCCGCTAAGCCCGGGACAGGGAGAAGCTTTCTTT	CASSPLSPGQGEAFF
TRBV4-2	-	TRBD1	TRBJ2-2	TGTGCCAGCAGCCAGGTACAGGGGTTCACCGGGGAGCTGTTTTTT	CASSQVQGFTGELFF
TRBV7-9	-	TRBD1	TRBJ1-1	TGTGCCAGCAGCTGGGGACAGAGTTCCCTTGAAGCTTTCTTT	CASSWGQSSLEAFF
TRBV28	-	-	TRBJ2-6	TGTGCCAGTCCTAAGGCTTACTCTGGGGCCAACGTCCTGACTTTC	CASPKAYSGANVLTF
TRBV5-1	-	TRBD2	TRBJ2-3	TGCGCCAGCAGCAACTCCTTACTAGCGGGAGGGATCACAGATACGCAGTATTTT	CASSNSLLAGGITDTQYF
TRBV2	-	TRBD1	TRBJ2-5	TGTGCCAGCAGTGGGACAGGGGATCGAGAGACCCAGTACTTC	CASSGTGDRETQYF
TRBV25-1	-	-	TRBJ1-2	TGTGCCAGCAGTGAATATGTACCAGGCCCGAGCAAGGGCTACACCTTC	CASSEYVPGPSKGYTF